The next 32 T cell receptor beta chains were all read from a single sample in a study of T cells in Graves' hyperthyroidism and ophthalmopathy. TCR beta CDR3 regions were amplified from RNA transcripts. Researchers ran a first-round RT-PCR on the TCR CDR3 using the HTBI primer set. TCRdb reprocessed the multiplex PCR reads with MiXCR, giving one entry per CDR3 protein. The sample has 360,000 or so distinct CDR3 sequences; 15% to 20% are singletons. The sequenced sample was blood. These receptors were taken from a woman under 30 with Graves' hyperthyroidism.

This clonotype was counted many times. The chain employs TRBV20-1 and TRBJ2-5; a possible D gene is TRBD2 (7 bases). The V gene's germline CDR1 is DFQATT and CDR2 SNEGSKA (reference sequence). V shed 6 bases and J shed 2 bases, with 19 bases lying between them. CDR3 length: 15 residues. The CDR3 spells CSAERGGASQETQYF. CDR3 DNA sequence: TGCAGTGCCGAGAGGGGGGGGGCATCTCAAGAGACCCAGTACTTC.

This clonotype was seen repeatedly, ten times or more. The chain carries TRBV6-1 and TRBJ1-1, with D possibly matching TRBD1 (5 bases). Between the trimmed V and J ends, which lost 6 bases and 10 bases, there was a span of 18 bases. The V gene's germline CDR1 is MNHNS and CDR2 SASEGT. The CDR3 is 13 amino acids. This chain's CDR3 is CASRTGGGPGAFF. The CDR3 nucleotides are TGTGCCAGCAGGACGGGGGGTGGTCCAGGAGCTTTCTTT.

In this sample, this clonotype turned up many times. The chain combines TRBV10-3 with TRBJ2-5; unclear D gene. Trimming took 7 bases from V and 5 from J, leaving 8 bases between them. This CDR3 region has 11 residues. Germline V CDR1 and CDR2: ENHRY, SYGVKD. The CDR3 region is CAIKARETQYF. The DNA of the CDR3 is TGTGCCATCAAGGCGAGGGAGACCCAGTACTTC.

This clonotype was observed many times. The chain recombines TRBV24-1 with TRBJ1-5; D not certain. Trimming removed 4 bases at V and 4 bases at J, with 4 bases between. In germline, CDR1 is KGHDR, CDR2 SFDVKD. The CDR3 consists of 12 residues. The CDR3 reads CATSELNQPQHF. CDR3 sequence (DNA): TGTGCCACCAGTGAATTGAATCAGCCCCAGCATTTT.

In its sample, this clonotype was seen many times. V usage is TRBV29-1 and J usage is TRBJ1-1, with a possible D match to TRBD1 (5 bases). Germline CDR1 and CDR2: SQVTM and ANQGSEA. The CDR3 runs 13 residues. V was cut by 0 bases and J by 1 base, with 6 bases left in between. The CDR3 region is CSVEDGGNTEAFF. CDR3 DNA: TGCAGCGTTGAAGATGGGGGGAACACTGAAGCTTTCTTT.

The chain joins TRBV30 to TRBJ1-2; possible D gene TRBD1, 6 bases. The length of the CDR3 is 14 residues. Per the germline V gene, CDR1 is GTSNPN and CDR2 is SVGIG (reference sequence). Deletions cut 5 bases from V and 2 bases from J, with 15 bases between. CDR3 DNA sequence: TGTGCCTGGTCCCTAGGGGGGCGGAACTATGGCTACACCTTC. Its protein is CAWSLGGRNYGYTF.

In its sample, this clonotype was seen many times. This sequence joins TRBV28 and TRBJ1-1; the D gene is possibly TRBD1 (5 bases). V lost 7 bases and J lost 1, with 10 bases in between. The CDR3 is 13 amino acids. Per germline, CDR1 MDHEN and CDR2 SYDVKM. The CDR3 region has the DNA TGTGCCAGCATCCGGGGGGGGAACACTGAAGCTTTCTTT. Encoded protein: CASIRGGNTEAFF. The full variable domain, with the rest looked up from reference TRBV28 and TRBJ1-1, is DVKVTQSSRYLVKRTGEKVFLECVQDMDHENMFWYRQDPGLGLRLIYFSYDVKMKEKGDIPEGYSVSREKKERFSLILESASTNQTSMYLCASIRGGNTEAFFGQGTRLTVV.

This chain connects TRBV4-2 to TRBJ1-1; a weak D match, TRBD1 (5 bases). Germline V lookup: CDR1 LGHNA, CDR2 YNFKEQ. Trimming cost V 1 base and J 1 base, with 10 bases left between them. This CDR3 is 15 amino acids long. The CDR3 nucleotides are TGTGCCAGCAGCCAAGGCGGACACAAGAACACTGAAGCTTTCTTT. This encodes CASSQGGHKNTEAFF.

This clonotype occurred a few times. The chain uses TRBV2 and TRBJ2-2; 13 bases fit TRBD2. V trimming: 6 bases; J trimming: 5 bases; junction bases outside the gene matches: 0. The CDR3 loop spans 14 amino acids. Germline V gives CDR1 SNHLY, CDR2 FYNNEI. The CDR3 reads CASRTSGGTGELFF. The CDR3 nucleotides read TGTGCCAGCAGGACTAGCGGGGGGACCGGGGAGCTGTTTTTT.

In its sample, this clonotype was seen many times. The chain has TRBV28 and TRBJ2-5; maybe TRBD2 (6 bases). The CDR3 length is 20 residues. Germline V gene data show CDR1 as MDHEN and CDR2 as SYDVKM. Trimming took off 5 bases at V and 5 bases at J, with 33 bases between the two ends. The CDR3 nucleotides read TGTGCCAGCAGTCTCATTAGGGAGGTTCGCGGACGGAGGGCTGGGGAGACCCAGTACTTC. This encodes CASSLIREVRGRRAGETQYF. Supplemented by reference TRBV28 and TRBJ2-5, the full variable domain reads DVKVTQSSRYLVKRTGEKVFLECVQDMDHENMFWYRQDPGLGLRLIYFSYDVKMKEKGDIPEGYSVSREKKERFSLILESASTNQTSMYLCASSLIREVRGRRAGETQYFGPGTRLLVL.

Ten or more counts support this clonotype. The chain employs TRBV7-8 and TRBJ1-1, with unresolved D. This CDR3 region has 15 residues. Germline-derived CDR1 and CDR2 are SGHVS and FQNEAQ. Trimming took 3 bases from V and 0 from J, leaving 11 bases between them. The CDR3: CASSFLVGMNTEAFF. The CDR3 nucleotides are TGTGCCAGCAGCTTCTTGGTAGGAATGAACACTGAAGCTTTCTTT.

This clonotype was detected many times. The chain employs TRBV20-1 and TRBJ1-2, with TRBD1 as a possible D gene (6 bases). Trimming left V 6 bases short and J 5 bases short, with 19 bases between. The CDR3 is 14 residues long. Germline CDR1 and CDR2: DFQATT and SNEGSKA (reference sequence). CDR3 DNA sequence: TGCAGTGCAAAGGGGGTGGGTGACGATTATGGCTACACCTTC. This translates into CSAKGVGDDYGYTF.

This clonotype has more than one count but fewer than ten. The chain combines TRBV6-1 with TRBJ1-2; possible D gene TRBD1, 6 bases. The CDR3 length is 14 residues. Per germline, CDR1 MNHNS and CDR2 SASEGT. Trimming shortened V by 8 bases and J by 4 bases, and 17 bases separated the two germline ends. CDR3 bases: TGTGCCAGCTCGTGGCAGGGGAGGCCCTATGGCTACACCTTC. The encoded protein is CASSWQGRPYGYTF.

This clonotype was seen a handful of times. The genes are TRBV18 and TRBJ2-5, with D unresolved. Germline V gene data show CDR1 as KGHSH and CDR2 as LQKENI. There are 15 residues in the CDR3. Trimming removed 3 bases at V and 5 bases at J, with 16 bases between. The CDR3 region is CASSPEAPSRETQYF. In DNA, the CDR3 is TGTGCCAGCTCACCGGAAGCGCCTTCCAGGGAGACCCAGTACTTC.

In its sample, this clonotype was seen many times. V is TRBV14 and J is TRBJ1-2, with TRBD1 matching 8 bases. Germline V lookup: CDR1 SGHDN, CDR2 FVKESK. Unmatched junction bases numbered 5, after V lost 0 bases and J lost 5 bases. The CDR3 length is 15 residues. CDR3 DNA sequence: TGTGCCAGCAGCCAAGACGGACAGGGACCTTATGGCTACACCTTC. Residues: CASSQDGQGPYGYTF.

This clonotype was counted ten times or more. V usage is TRBV12-3 or TRBV12-4 and J usage is TRBJ2-2, with TRBD1 identical over 9 bases. The CDR3 runs to 16 residues. V shed 4 bases, J shed 5 bases, and the junction held 8 bases outside the gene matches. CDR3 nucleotide sequence: TGTGCCAGCAGTTCGTACCGGGACAGGGAGACCGGGGAGCTGTTTTTT. It encodes CASSSYRDRETGELFF.

The chain is built from TRBV5-1 and TRBJ2-7; 11 nucleotides match TRBD2. With 4 bases clipped from V and 5 bases from J, the junction kept 8 bases outside the gene matches. CDR3 length equals 15 residues. From germline, CDR1 is SGHRS and CDR2 YFSETQ. CDR3 region: CASSGGLAESHEQYF. DNA for the CDR3: TGCGCCAGCAGCGGGGGACTAGCGGAATCCCACGAGCAGTACTTC. Full variable domain (missing parts from reference TRBV5-1 and TRBJ2-7): KAGVTQTPRYLIKTRGQQVTLSCSPISGHRSVSWYQQTPGQGLQFLFEYFSETQRNKGNFPGRFSGRQFSNSRSEMNVSTLELGDSALYLCASSGGLAESHEQYFGPGTRLTVT.

In its sample, this clonotype was seen many times. This may be a read error: a much more frequent sequence differs by one nucleotide. The chain combines TRBV6-2 or TRBV6-3 with TRBJ1-2; D remains ambiguous. The CDR3 consists of 14 residues. From germline, CDR1 is MNHEY and CDR2 SVGEGT. Here the CDR3 DNA reads TGTGTCAGCAGTTACGTCGGCGGGGTCTATGGCTACACCTTC. This translates into CVSSYVGGVYGYTF.

Many counts were recorded for this clonotype. The chain recombines TRBV6-2 or TRBV6-3 with TRBJ2-7, with D possibly TRBD2 on 6 matching bases. Germline assignment: CDR1 MNHEY and CDR2 SVGEGT. Trimming stripped 4 bases from V and 0 bases from J, with 16 bases between. The CDR3 consists of 16 residues. CDR3 in amino acids: CASSFRDLPSSYEQYF. CDR3 nucleotides: TGTGCCAGCAGTTTCCGGGACTTACCCTCCTCCTACGAGCAGTACTTC.

This clonotype was counted only a few times. The chain has TRBV2 and TRBJ1-5; D not resolved. CDR3 size: 15 residues. V was clipped by 2 bases and J by 0 bases, with 8 bases between them. From germline, CDR1 is SNHLY and CDR2 FYNNEI. The CDR3 DNA sequence: TGTGCCAGCAGTGAATCCTGGACTAGCAATCAGCCCCAGCATTTT. The encoded protein is CASSESWTSNQPQHF.

This clonotype turned up a few times. The chain uses TRBV12-3 or TRBV12-4 and TRBJ2-7; D is possibly TRBD1 (5 bases). V lost 1 base and J lost 6, with 13 bases in between. This CDR3 comprises 14 residues. The CDR3 coding sequence is TGTGCCAGCAGTTTAGTTGCCAGGGTTGGCGAGCAGTACTTC. Its translation: CASSLVARVGEQYF.

The CDR3 loop is CASSPGLAREAEAFF. The DNA of the CDR3 is TGTGCCAGCTCACCAGGGCTTGCCAGGGAGGCTGAAGCTTTCTTT. The J gene is TRBJ1-1, the V gene TRBV18; D perhaps matches TRBD1 (5 bases). The CDR3 extends over 15 amino acids. V lost 2 bases and J lost 6, with 16 bases in between. Germline V gene lookup returns CDR1 KGHSH and CDR2 LQKENI.

The sample holds a few counts of this clonotype. The chain uses TRBV20-1 and TRBJ2-7; tentatively, D is TRBD2 (6 bases). CDR3 length equals 14 residues. Germline lookup yields CDR1 DFQATT and CDR2 SNEGSKA (reference sequence). Trimming removed 3 bases at V and 3 bases at J, with 15 bases between. The CDR3 loop reads CSASGGPKDYEQYF. The CDR3 DNA sequence: TGCAGTGCTAGCGGGGGACCAAAGGACTACGAGCAGTACTTC.

This clonotype came up many times. J is TRBJ2-7 and V is TRBV12-3 or TRBV12-4; 7 positions match TRBD1. The trim removed 7 bases at V and 1 base at J, leaving 7 bases unmatched. The CDR3 totals 14 residues. The CDR3 sequence: CASTAGTVSYEQYF. CDR3 bases: TGTGCCAGCACCGCCGGGACAGTTTCCTACGAGCAGTACTTC.

This clonotype was counted between two and nine times. This chain connects TRBV6-5 to TRBJ1-2; D uncertain. Germline V gene sequence: CDR1 MNHEY, CDR2 SVGAGI. V dropped 2 bases and J dropped 5 bases, with 15 bases sitting between them. The CDR3 has 15 amino acids. The CDR3 sequence: CASSYPLGGEYGYTF. DNA of the CDR3: TGTGCCAGCAGTTACCCTCTCGGTGGGGAATATGGCTACACCTTC.

The J gene is TRBJ1-5, the V gene TRBV24-1; possible D gene TRBD1, 5 bases. V lost 5 bases to trimming and J lost 2 bases, with 15 bases between them. This CDR3 region has 16 residues. Per germline, CDR1 KGHDR and CDR2 SFDVKD. Here the CDR3 reads CATSAGGGEGNQPQHF. The CDR3 DNA is TGTGCCACCAGTGCGGGCGGAGGGGAGGGCAATCAGCCCCAGCATTTT.

This clonotype was recorded a few times. The chain is built from TRBV12-3 or TRBV12-4 and TRBJ1-1; 8 positions match TRBD1. The CDR3 is 15 residues long. V was pared by 6 bases and J by 4 bases, with 10 bases of the junction left unmatched. CDR3 loop: CASSRPGQVGTEAFF. DNA for the CDR3: TGTGCCAGCAGCCGACCGGGACAGGTGGGCACTGAAGCTTTCTTT.

This clonotype occurred many times. The chain joins TRBV12-3 or TRBV12-4 to TRBJ2-7; 7 nucleotides agree with TRBD1. The ends lost 5 bases at V and 10 bases at J; junction bases unmatched: 8. The CDR3 length is 12 residues. The CDR3 is CASSRGQALQYF. The CDR3 nucleotides read TGTGCCAGCAGTCGAGGACAGGCCCTTCAGTACTTC.

Many counts were recorded for this clonotype. This chain connects TRBV12-3 or TRBV12-4 to TRBJ1-5; D is unclear. This CDR3 is 14 amino acids long. V was clipped by 3 bases and J by 7 bases, with 13 bases between them. Here the CDR3 reads CASSFELKGQPQHF. In DNA form, the CDR3 reads TGTGCCAGCAGTTTCGAGCTTAAGGGCCAGCCCCAGCATTTT.

This clonotype was seen repeatedly, ten times or more. V usage is TRBV20-1 and J usage is TRBJ2-6; 7 nucleotides line up with TRBD1. Trimming took 8 bases from V and 0 from J; bases not matched to a gene: 13. The germline CDR1 and CDR2 sequences are DFQATT and SNEGSKA (reference sequence). This CDR3 spans 17 amino acids. In DNA, the CDR3 is TGCAGTTGCGACTTACGGGACAGCAGCTCTGGGGCCAACGTCCTGACTTTC. It is translated as CSCDLRDSSSGANVLTF.

This clonotype was counted ten times or more. CDR3 bases: TGCAGTGCTAGGGACGCGGAGCAGTACTTC. Translated, it gives CSARDAEQYF. The rearrangement uses TRBV20-1 and TRBJ2-7; unclear D gene. V dropped 3 bases and J dropped 7 bases, with 7 bases sitting between them. CDR3 length: 10 amino acids. CDR1 is DFQATT, CDR2 SNEGSKA, per germline (reference sequence).

In this sample, this clonotype turned up many times. J is TRBJ1-1 and V is TRBV12-3 or TRBV12-4; tentative D call: TRBD1 (5 bases). The CDR3 runs 14 residues. The V gene lost 5 bases and the J gene lost 1 base, with 11 bases spanning the gap. CDR3 region: CASSTRVGNTEAFF. In DNA, the CDR3 is TGTGCCAGCAGTACCAGGGTGGGGAACACTGAAGCTTTCTTT.